Given below is one T cell receptor (beta chain) in context. One junction end disagrees with the germline gene, perhaps due to a read error. The data stem from a study of shared clonotypes between healthy human individuals. The CDR3 covers 12 residues. The V gene's germline CDR1 is SQVTM and CDR2 ANQGSEA. The table came from immunoSEQ multiplex PCR; TCRdb's copy has only in-frame clones and leaves some out. The repertoire holds some 500,000 clones, with around 95% as singletons. The chain carries TRBV29-1 and TRBJ2-3; the D gene is possibly TRBD1 (5 bases). The sequence derives from a woman aged 25 to 45 in good health. Source material: naive CD4+ T cells sorted from blood. Subset given: CD45RA+ positively selected. CDR3 sequence: CSVLRQGRTPDF. In DNA, the CDR3 is TGCAGCGTTCTTCGGCAGGGAAGAACCCCGGATTTT.